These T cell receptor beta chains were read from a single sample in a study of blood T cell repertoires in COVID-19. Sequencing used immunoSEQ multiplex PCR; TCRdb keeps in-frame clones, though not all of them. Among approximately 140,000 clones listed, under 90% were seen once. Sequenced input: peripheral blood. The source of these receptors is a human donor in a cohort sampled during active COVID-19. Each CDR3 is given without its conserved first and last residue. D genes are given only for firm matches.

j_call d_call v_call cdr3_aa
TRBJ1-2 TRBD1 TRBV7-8 ASSLAEQGAGGYT
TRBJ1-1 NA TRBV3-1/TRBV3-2 ASSPQAMNTEAF
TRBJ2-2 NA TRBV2 ASSDRATTGELF
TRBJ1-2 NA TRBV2 ASSFSRDSRYT
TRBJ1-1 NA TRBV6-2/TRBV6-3 ASSPQGSSMNTEAF
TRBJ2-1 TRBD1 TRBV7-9 ASSLSTTGLTNNEQF
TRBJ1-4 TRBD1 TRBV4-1 ASSREGGIGEKLF
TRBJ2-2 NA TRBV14 ASSQGLRVISPGELF
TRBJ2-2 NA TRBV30 AWSGGGTGELF
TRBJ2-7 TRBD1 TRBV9 ASSVGGTGSHEQY
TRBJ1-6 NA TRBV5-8 ASPLTSSYNSPLH
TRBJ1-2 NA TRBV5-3 ARRDTIGHPRGRYGYT
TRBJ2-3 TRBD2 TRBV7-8 ASSLHVAGSPDTQY
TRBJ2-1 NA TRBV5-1 ASSYQGNSYNEQF
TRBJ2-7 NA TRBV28 ASSFGQQSYEQY
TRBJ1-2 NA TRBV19 ASSIGGYDGYT
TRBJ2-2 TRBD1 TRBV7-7 ASSPRQGVQPIGELF
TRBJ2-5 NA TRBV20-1 SARRETQY
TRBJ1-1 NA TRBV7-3 ATKGGALNTEAF
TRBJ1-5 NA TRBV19 ASSIQPRGNQPQH
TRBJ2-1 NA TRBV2 ARSQGPPPYNEQF
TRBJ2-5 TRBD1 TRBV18 ASLKDRGFETQY
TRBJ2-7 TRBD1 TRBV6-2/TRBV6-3 ASSRDRSYEQY
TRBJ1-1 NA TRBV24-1 ATSDLGQPAVGAF
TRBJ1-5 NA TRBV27 ASSSWEGKQPQH
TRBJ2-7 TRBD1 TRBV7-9 ASSNPGQGSEQY
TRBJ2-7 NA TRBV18 ASSPTPDSFYEQY
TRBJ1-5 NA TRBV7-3 ASSPDGKTPQH